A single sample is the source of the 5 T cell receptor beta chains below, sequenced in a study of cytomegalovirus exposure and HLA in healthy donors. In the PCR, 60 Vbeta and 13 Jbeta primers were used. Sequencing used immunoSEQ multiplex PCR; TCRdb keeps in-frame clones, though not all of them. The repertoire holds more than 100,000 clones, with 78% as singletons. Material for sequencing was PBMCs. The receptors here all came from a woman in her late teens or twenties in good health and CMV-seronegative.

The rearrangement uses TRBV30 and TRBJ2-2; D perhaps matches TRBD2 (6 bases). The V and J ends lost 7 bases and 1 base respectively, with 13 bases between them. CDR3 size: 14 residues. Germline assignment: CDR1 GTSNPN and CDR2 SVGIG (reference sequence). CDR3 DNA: TGTGCCTATGGAGGAGGGATGAACACCGGGGAGCTGTTTTTT. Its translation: CAYGGGMNTGELFF.

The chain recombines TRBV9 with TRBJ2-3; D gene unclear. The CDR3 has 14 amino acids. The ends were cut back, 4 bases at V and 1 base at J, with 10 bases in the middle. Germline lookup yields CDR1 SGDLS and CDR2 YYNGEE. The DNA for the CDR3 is TGTGCCAGCAGCTCCCACCGGGGCACAGATACGCAGTATTTT. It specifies CASSSHRGTDTQYF.

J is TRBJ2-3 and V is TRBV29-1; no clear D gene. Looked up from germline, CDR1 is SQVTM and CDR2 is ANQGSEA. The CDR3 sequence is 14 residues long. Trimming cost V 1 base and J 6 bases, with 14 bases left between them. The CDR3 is CSVEGKRLWDTQYF. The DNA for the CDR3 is TGCAGCGTTGAAGGGAAGAGGCTTTGGGATACGCAGTATTTT.

The CDR3: CASSFPGNTEAFF. As DNA, the CDR3 is TGTGCCAGCAGTTTTCCGGGGAACACTGAAGCTTTCTTT. This chain connects TRBV27 to TRBJ1-1; D gene unclear. The CDR3 totals 13 residues. Per germline, CDR1 MNHEY and CDR2 SMNVEV (reference sequence). The ends were cut back, 3 bases at V and 1 base at J, with 6 bases in the middle.

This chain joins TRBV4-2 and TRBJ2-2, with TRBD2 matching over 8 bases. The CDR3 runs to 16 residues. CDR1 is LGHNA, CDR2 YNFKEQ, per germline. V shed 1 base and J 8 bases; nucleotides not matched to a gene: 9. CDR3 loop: CASSQVQAGVGGELFF. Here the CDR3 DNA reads TGTGCCAGCAGCCAAGTTCAAGCGGGAGTTGGGGGGGAGCTGTTTTTT.